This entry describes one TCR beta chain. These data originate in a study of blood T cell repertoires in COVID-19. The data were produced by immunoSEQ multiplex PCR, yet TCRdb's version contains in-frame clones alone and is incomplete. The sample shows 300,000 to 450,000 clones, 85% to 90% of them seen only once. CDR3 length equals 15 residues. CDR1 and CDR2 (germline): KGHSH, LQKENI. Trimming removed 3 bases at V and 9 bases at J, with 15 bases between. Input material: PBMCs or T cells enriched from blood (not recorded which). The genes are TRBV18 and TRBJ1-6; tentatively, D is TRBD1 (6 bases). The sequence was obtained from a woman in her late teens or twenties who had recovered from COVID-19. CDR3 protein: CASSPGQLAVSPLHF. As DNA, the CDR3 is TGTGCCAGCTCACCCGGACAGTTGGCGGTTTCACCCCTCCACTTT. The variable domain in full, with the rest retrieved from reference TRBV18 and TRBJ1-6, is NAGVMQNPRHLVRRRGQEARLRCSPMKGHSHVYWYRQLPEEGLKFMVYLQKENIIDESGMPKERFSAEFPKEGPSILRIQQVVRGDSAAYFCASSPGQLAVSPLHFGNGTRLTVT.